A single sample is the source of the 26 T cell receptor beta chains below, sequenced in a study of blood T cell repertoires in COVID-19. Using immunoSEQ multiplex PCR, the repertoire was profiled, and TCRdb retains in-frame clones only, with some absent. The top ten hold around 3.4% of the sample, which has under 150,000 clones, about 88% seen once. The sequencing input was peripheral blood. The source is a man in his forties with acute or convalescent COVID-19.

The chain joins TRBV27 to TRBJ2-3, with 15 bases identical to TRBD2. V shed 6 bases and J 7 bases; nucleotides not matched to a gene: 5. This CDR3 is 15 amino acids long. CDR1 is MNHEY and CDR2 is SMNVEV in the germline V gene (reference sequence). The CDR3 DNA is TGTGCCAGCAGAAGGACTAGCGGGGGGGCACATACGCAGTATTTT. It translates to CASRRTSGGAHTQYF.

Here the CDR3 reads CASSPYDFWRGYNEQFF. In DNA, the CDR3 is TGTGCCAGCAGCCCATACGACTTCTGGCGGGGCTACAATGAGCAGTTCTTC. The J gene is TRBJ2-1, the V gene TRBV5-6; maybe TRBD2 (6 bases). With 4 bases removed from V and 3 bases from J, the gap between germline ends came to 20 bases. The CDR3 contains 17 residues. The V gene's germline CDR1 is SGHDT and CDR2 YYEEEE.

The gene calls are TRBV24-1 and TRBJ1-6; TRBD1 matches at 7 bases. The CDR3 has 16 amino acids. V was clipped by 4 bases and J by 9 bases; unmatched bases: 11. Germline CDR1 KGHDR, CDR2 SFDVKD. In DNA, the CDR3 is TGTGCCACCAGTGAGCTTAAACAGGGGATGGGTTCACCCCTCCACTTT. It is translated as CATSELKQGMGSPLHF.

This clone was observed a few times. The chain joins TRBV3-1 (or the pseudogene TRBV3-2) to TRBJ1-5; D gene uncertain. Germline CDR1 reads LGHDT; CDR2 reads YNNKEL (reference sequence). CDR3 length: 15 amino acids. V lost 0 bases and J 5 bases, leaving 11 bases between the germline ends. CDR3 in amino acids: CASSQDGAKDQPQHF. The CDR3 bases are TGTGCCAGCAGCCAAGATGGAGCAAAGGATCAGCCCCAGCATTTT.

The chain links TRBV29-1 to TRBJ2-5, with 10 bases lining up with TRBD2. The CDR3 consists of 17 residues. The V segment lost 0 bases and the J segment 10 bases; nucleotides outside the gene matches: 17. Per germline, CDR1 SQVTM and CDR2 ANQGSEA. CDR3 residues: CSVEDPPRAGGPEVQYF. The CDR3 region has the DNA TGCAGCGTTGAAGATCCCCCTCGAGCGGGGGGGCCCGAGGTCCAGTACTTC.

The CDR3 loop is CASSVRSGGAYNEQFF. CDR3 DNA sequence: TGTGCCAGCAGCGTTCGGAGCGGGGGGGCGTACAATGAGCAGTTCTTC. The chain has TRBV9 and TRBJ2-1; TRBD2 agrees at 10 bases. With 2 bases clipped from V and 4 bases from J, the junction kept 6 bases outside the gene matches. The CDR3 consists of 16 residues. Germline V gives CDR1 SGDLS, CDR2 YYNGEE. Full variable domain (remainder filled in from reference TRBV9 and TRBJ2-1): DSGVTQTPKHLITATGQRVTLRCSPRSGDLSVYWYQQSLDQGLQFLIQYYNGEERAKGNILERFSAQQFPDLHSELNLSSLELGDSALYFCASSVRSGGAYNEQFFGPGTRLTVL.

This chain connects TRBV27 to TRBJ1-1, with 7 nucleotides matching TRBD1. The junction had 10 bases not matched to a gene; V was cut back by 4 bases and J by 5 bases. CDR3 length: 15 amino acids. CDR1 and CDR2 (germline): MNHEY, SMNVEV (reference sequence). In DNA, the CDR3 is TGTGCCAGCAGTTCTGACAGGGTCGGAGGGACTGAAGCTTTCTTT. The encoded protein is CASSSDRVGGTEAFF.

CDR3: CASGLEGGSPLHF. The CDR3 nucleotides are TGTGCTAGTGGTTTGGAAGGAGGATCACCCCTCCACTTT. The V and J genes are TRBV12-5 and TRBJ1-6; unclear D gene. Germline CDR1 reads LGHNT; CDR2 reads FRNRAP. With 1 base removed from V and 10 bases from J, the gap between germline ends came to 8 bases. This CDR3 has 13 amino acids.

CDR3 amino acids: CASTDPNFLPGQGNTEAFF. The CDR3 nucleotides are TGTGCCAGTACCGATCCTAATTTCCTTCCGGGACAGGGGAACACTGAAGCTTTCTTT. The rearrangement links TRBV19 to TRBJ1-1, with 9 bases lining up with TRBD1. This CDR3 is 19 amino acids long. J lost 1 base, V lost 7 bases, and 19 bases had no gene match. CDR1 LNHDA and CDR2 SQIVND come from the germline V gene (reference sequence).

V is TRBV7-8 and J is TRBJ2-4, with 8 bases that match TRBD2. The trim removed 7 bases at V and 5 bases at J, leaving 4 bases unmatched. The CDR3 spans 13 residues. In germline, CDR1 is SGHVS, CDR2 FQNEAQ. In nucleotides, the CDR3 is TGTGCCAGCAAGGAGGGACTAGAAAACATTCAGTACTTC. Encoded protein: CASKEGLENIQYF.

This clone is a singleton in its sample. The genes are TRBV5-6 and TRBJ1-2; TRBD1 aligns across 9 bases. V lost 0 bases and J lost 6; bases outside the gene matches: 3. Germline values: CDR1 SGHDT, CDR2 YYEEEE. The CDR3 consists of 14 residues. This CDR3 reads CASSLDRGRDGYTF. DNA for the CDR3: TGTGCCAGCAGCTTGGACAGGGGGCGGGATGGCTACACCTTC.

CDR3 protein: CASRQGGVTEAFF. The CDR3 DNA sequence: TGTGCCAGCAGACAGGGGGGGGTCACTGAAGCTTTCTTT. The chain carries TRBV12-3 or TRBV12-4 and TRBJ1-1; 8 nucleotides match TRBD1. The V segment lost 6 bases and the J segment 4 bases; nucleotides outside the gene matches: 4. The CDR3 is 13 amino acids.

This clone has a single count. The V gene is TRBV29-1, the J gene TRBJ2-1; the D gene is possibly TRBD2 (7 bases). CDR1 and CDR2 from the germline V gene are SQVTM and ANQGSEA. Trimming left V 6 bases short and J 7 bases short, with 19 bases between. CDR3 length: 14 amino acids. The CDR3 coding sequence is TGCAGCGTACAATCCCAAGGGGGGGGGAATGAGCAGTTCTTC. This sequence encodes CSVQSQGGGNEQFF.

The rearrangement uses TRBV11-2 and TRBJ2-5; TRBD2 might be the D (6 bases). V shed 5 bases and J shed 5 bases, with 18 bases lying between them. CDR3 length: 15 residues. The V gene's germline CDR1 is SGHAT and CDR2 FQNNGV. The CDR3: CASSPDGLALETQYF. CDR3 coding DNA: TGTGCCAGCAGCCCAGACGGGCTAGCGCTGGAGACCCAGTACTTC.

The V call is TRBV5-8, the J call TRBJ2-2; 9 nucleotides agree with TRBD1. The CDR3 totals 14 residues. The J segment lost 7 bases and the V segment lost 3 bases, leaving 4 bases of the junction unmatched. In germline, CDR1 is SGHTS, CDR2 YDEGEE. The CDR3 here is CASSWGTGNGELFF. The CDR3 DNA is TGTGCCAGCAGCTGGGGGACAGGGAACGGGGAGCTGTTTTTT.

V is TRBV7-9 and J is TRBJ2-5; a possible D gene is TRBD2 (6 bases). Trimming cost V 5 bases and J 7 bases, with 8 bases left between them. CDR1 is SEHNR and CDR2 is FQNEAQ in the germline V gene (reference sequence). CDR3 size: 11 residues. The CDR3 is CASSMGGTQYF. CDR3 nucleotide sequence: TGTGCCAGCAGCATGGGGGGGACCCAGTACTTC.

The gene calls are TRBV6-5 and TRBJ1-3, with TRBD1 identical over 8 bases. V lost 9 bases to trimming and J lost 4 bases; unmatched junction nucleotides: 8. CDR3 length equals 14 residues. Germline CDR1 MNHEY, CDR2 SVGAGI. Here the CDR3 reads CASGRTGYGNTIYF. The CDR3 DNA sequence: TGTGCCAGTGGAAGGACAGGGTACGGAAACACCATATATTTT.

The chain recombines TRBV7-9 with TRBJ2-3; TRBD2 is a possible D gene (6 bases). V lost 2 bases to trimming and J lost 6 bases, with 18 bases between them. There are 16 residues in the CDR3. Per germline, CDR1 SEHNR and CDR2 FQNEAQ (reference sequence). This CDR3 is CASSLPGLQALDTQYF. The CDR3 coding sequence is TGTGCCAGCAGCTTACCGGGACTCCAAGCACTTGATACGCAGTATTTT.

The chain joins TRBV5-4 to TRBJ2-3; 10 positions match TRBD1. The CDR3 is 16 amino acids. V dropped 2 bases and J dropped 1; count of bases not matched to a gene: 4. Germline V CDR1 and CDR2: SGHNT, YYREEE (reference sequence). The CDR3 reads CASSFKGTGGTDTQYF. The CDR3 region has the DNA TGTGCCAGCAGCTTTAAGGGGACAGGGGGCACAGATACGCAGTATTTT.

The CDR3 region has the DNA TGTGCCAGCAGCCAAGCGCAGGCGTCGGATGGCTACACCTTC. It codes for CASSQAQASDGYTF. The chain links TRBV4-2 to TRBJ1-2, with no clear D. V was clipped by 1 base and J by 6 bases, with 12 bases between them. CDR3 size: 14 residues. CDR1 is LGHNA, CDR2 YNFKEQ, per germline.

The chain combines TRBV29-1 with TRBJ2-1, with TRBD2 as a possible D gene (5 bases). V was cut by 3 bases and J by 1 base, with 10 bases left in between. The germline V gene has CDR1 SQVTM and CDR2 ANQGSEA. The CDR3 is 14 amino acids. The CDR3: CSVDRPGSYNEQFF. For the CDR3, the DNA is TGCAGCGTTGATCGGCCGGGGTCCTACAATGAGCAGTTCTTC.

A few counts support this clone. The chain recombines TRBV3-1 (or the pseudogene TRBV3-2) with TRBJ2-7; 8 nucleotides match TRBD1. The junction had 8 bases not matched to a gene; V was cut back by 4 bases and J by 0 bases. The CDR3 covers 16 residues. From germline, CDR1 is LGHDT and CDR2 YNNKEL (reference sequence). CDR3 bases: TGTGCCAGCAGCCGCCCCAGGGGGCCGGGCTCCTACGAGCAGTACTTC. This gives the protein CASSRPRGPGSYEQYF.

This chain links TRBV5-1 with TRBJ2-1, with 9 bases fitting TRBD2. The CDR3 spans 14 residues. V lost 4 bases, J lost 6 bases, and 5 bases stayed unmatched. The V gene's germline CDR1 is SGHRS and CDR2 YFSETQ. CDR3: CASSPGLASNEQFF. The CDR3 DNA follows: TGCGCCAGCAGCCCGGGACTAGCCAGCAATGAGCAGTTCTTC. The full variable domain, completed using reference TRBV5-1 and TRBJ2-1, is KAGVTQTPRYLIKTRGQQVTLSCSPISGHRSVSWYQQTPGQGLQFLFEYFSETQRNKGNFPGRFSGRQFSNSRSEMNVSTLELGDSALYLCASSPGLASNEQFFGPGTRLTVL.

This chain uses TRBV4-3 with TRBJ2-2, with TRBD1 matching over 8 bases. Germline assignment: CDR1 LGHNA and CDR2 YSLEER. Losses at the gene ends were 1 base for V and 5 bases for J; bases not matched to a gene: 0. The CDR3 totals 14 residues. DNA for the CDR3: TGCGCCAGCAGCCAAGGACAGGGGACCGGGGAGCTGTTTTTT. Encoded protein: CASSQGQGTGELFF.

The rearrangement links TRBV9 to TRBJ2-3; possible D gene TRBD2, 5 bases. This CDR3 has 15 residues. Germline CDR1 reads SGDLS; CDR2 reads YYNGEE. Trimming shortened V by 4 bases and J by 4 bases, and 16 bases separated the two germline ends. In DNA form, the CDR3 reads TGTGCCAGCAGCAAAGACGGGGTTATGGCAGATACGCAGTATTTT. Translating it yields CASSKDGVMADTQYF. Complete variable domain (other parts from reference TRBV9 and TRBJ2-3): DSGVTQTPKHLITATGQRVTLRCSPRSGDLSVYWYQQSLDQGLQFLIQYYNGEERAKGNILERFSAQQFPDLHSELNLSSLELGDSALYFCASSKDGVMADTQYFGPGTRLTVL.

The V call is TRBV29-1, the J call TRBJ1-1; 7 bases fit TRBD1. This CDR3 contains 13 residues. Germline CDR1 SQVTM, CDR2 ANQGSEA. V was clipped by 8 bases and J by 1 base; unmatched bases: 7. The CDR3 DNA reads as TGCAGCACGAACAGGGGAGAGAACACTGAAGCTTTCTTT. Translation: CSTNRGENTEAFF.